Following are 21 T cell receptor beta chains from one sample sequenced in a study of T cell changes during pregnancy in multiple sclerosis. Clones were sequenced by immunoSEQ multiplex PCR, and TCRdb holds only the in-frame ones, with some missing. The table includes 50,000 to 80,000 clones, roughly 91% detected once. Sequencing was performed on CD8+ T cells from peripheral blood mononuclear cells, taken before pregnancy. All receptors derive from a female donor with multiple sclerosis, enrolled in a pregnancy study.

In this sample, this clone turned up a few times. The CDR3 spells CASSAGGQGREGSGANVLTF. The CDR3 coding sequence is TGTGCCAGCAGCGCCGGGGGACAGGGGAGGGAAGGATCTGGGGCCAACGTCCTGACTTTC. This chain joins TRBV5-4 and TRBJ2-6, with TRBD1 matching 10 bases. Germline V gives CDR1 SGHNT, CDR2 YYREEE (reference sequence). The CDR3 has 20 residues. V dropped 4 bases and J dropped 1; count of bases not matched to a gene: 14.

The CDR3 here is CASSENSHYEQYF. In DNA, the CDR3 is TGTGCCAGCAGCGAAAACTCCCACTACGAGCAGTACTTC. V gene TRBV9 combines with J gene TRBJ2-7; D is uncertain. Germline values: CDR1 SGDLS, CDR2 YYNGEE. The CDR3 covers 13 residues. V was clipped by 3 bases and J by 3 bases, with 10 bases between them. Supplemented by reference TRBV9 and TRBJ2-7, the full variable domain reads DSGVTQTPKHLITATGQRVTLRCSPRSGDLSVYWYQQSLDQGLQFLIQYYNGEERAKGNILERFSAQQFPDLHSELNLSSLELGDSALYFCASSENSHYEQYFGPGTRLTVT.

In DNA form, the CDR3 reads TGTGCCACCAGCCAGGGACTAGCGGCCTTGAGCTCCTACAATGAGCAGTTCTTC. Its translation: CATSQGLAALSSYNEQFF. This chain joins TRBV15 and TRBJ2-1; 11 bases agree with TRBD2. The CDR3 is made up of 18 amino acids. From germline, CDR1 is LNHNV and CDR2 YYDKDF (reference sequence). V lost 5 bases and J lost 0; bases outside the gene matches: 9.

Only one count was recorded for this clone. The chain carries TRBV18 and TRBJ2-5, with D maybe TRBD2 (6 bases). The CDR3 contains 17 residues. CDR1 is KGHSH and CDR2 is LQKENI in the germline V gene. V was cut by 3 bases and J by 5 bases, with 22 bases left in between. CDR3: CASSPALYGASGETQYF. CDR3 bases: TGTGCCAGCTCACCCGCGTTGTACGGGGCGAGCGGGGAGACCCAGTACTTC.

The V gene is TRBV7-9, the J gene TRBJ1-1; TRBD1 is a possible D gene (6 bases). CDR3 length equals 15 residues. V lost 2 bases and J lost 7, with 17 bases in between. Per the germline V gene, CDR1 is SEHNR and CDR2 is FQNEAQ (reference sequence). CDR3 nucleotide sequence: TGTGCCAGCAGCTTACCGATTGGGGGGGCCTATGAAGCTTTCTTT. Translated: CASSLPIGGAYEAFF. The variable domain in full, with the rest retrieved from reference TRBV7-9 and TRBJ1-1, is DTGVSQNPRHKITKRGQNVTFRCDPISEHNRLYWYRQTLGQGPEFLTYFQNEAQLEKSRLLSDRFSAERPKGSFSTLEIQRTEQGDSAMYLCASSLPIGGAYEAFFGQGTRLTVV.

The rearrangement links TRBV6-5 to TRBJ2-5, with a possible D match to TRBD2 (6 bases). From germline, CDR1 is MNHEY and CDR2 SVGAGI. V lost 0 bases and J 3 bases, leaving 14 bases between the germline ends. The CDR3 has 16 residues. In DNA form, the CDR3 reads TGTGCCAGCAGTTACTCGACTAGGGATCGAAAAGAGACCCAGTACTTC. Protein sequence: CASSYSTRDRKETQYF.

The chain links TRBV11-2 to TRBJ2-5; D is ambiguous. The CDR3 sequence is 14 residues long. Between the trimmed V and J ends, which lost 1 base and 3 bases, there was a span of 9 bases. CDR1 and CDR2 (germline): SGHAT, FQNNGV. CDR3 protein: CASSLVLAEETQYF. The CDR3 nucleotides read TGTGCCAGCAGCTTAGTTCTGGCCGAAGAGACCCAGTACTTC.

This rearrangement joins TRBV7-6 to TRBJ2-7; 9 nucleotides agree with TRBD1. Trimming cost V 1 base and J 2 bases; bases outside gene matches: 3. In germline, CDR1 is SGHVS, CDR2 FNYEAQ. This CDR3 comprises 15 residues. This chain's CDR3 is CASSLGTGDPYEQYF. The CDR3 nucleotides read TGTGCCAGCAGCTTAGGGACAGGGGATCCCTACGAGCAGTACTTC.

The genes are TRBV27 and TRBJ1-2; TRBD1 matches at 8 bases. The junction had 9 bases not matched to a gene; V was cut back by 5 bases and J by 7 bases. Germline values: CDR1 MNHEY, CDR2 SMNVEV (reference sequence). The CDR3 has 14 residues. CDR3 DNA sequence: TGTGCCAGCAGTATTGCCCAGGGGGCCGGTGGCTACACCTTC. This sequence encodes CASSIAQGAGGYTF.

V usage is TRBV2 and J usage is TRBJ1-1, with 8 bases fitting TRBD1. From germline, CDR1 is SNHLY and CDR2 FYNNEI. Trimming removed 6 bases from V and 3 bases from J; junction bases left unmatched: 9. This CDR3 comprises 15 residues. DNA of the CDR3: TGTGCCAGCAGATCGGACAGGGAGGGGGACACTGAAGCTTTCTTT. It translates to CASRSDREGDTEAFF.

The DNA for the CDR3 is TGCGCCAGCAGCTTGGTAGGGACTAGCGGGGGAACTGGGTACGAGCAGTACTTC. Translating gives CASSLVGTSGGTGYEQYF. The V and J genes are TRBV5-1 and TRBJ2-7; TRBD2 matches at 14 bases. CDR3 size: 18 residues. Trimming at V came to 0 bases and at J to 4 bases, leaving 9 bases not matched to a gene. Germline CDR1 and CDR2: SGHRS and YFSETQ.

The rearrangement links TRBV6-1 to TRBJ2-7; no firm D call. The CDR3 consists of 10 residues. V lost 10 bases and J lost 3, with 7 bases in between. From germline, CDR1 is MNHNS and CDR2 SASEGT. This CDR3 reads CATTLYEQYF. In nucleotides, the CDR3 is TGTGCCACAACTCTCTACGAGCAGTACTTC.

Written as DNA, the CDR3 is TGTGCCAGCAGCTCACCGGGACAGGGGCTAGAAGCTAACTATGGCTACACCTTC. Translating gives CASSSPGQGLEANYGYTF. The chain carries TRBV7-8 and TRBJ1-2, with 10 bases identical to TRBD1. CDR3 size: 18 residues. The germline gives CDR1 SGHVS, CDR2 FQNEAQ. V was pared by 4 bases and J by 0 bases, with 11 bases of the junction left unmatched.

The V call is TRBV4-1, the J call TRBJ1-1; maybe TRBD1 (5 bases). This CDR3 region has 15 residues. V dropped 0 bases and J dropped 0 bases, with 8 bases sitting between them. Germline CDR1 reads MGHRA; CDR2 reads YSYEKL. The CDR3 spells CASSQDGGVNTEAFF. CDR3 nucleotides: TGCGCCAGCAGCCAAGATGGAGGGGTGAACACTGAAGCTTTCTTT.

The genes are TRBV9 and TRBJ2-1, with a possible D match to TRBD2 (5 bases). This CDR3 contains 12 residues. Trimming took off 4 bases at V and 6 bases at J, with 8 bases between the two ends. Looked up from germline, CDR1 is SGDLS and CDR2 is YYNGEE. The CDR3 protein is CASSNEGNEQFF. The CDR3 region has the DNA TGTGCCAGCAGCAACGAGGGCAATGAGCAGTTCTTC.

The rearrangement links TRBV2 to TRBJ2-5; 10 bases line up with TRBD1. The J segment lost 5 bases and the V segment lost 5 bases, leaving 8 bases of the junction unmatched. The CDR3 has 15 amino acids. Germline CDR1 is SNHLY and CDR2 is FYNNEI. CDR3 region: CASSSGTGDGETQYF. The CDR3 DNA sequence: TGTGCCAGCAGTTCCGGGACAGGGGACGGTGAGACCCAGTACTTC.

This rearrangement joins TRBV7-6 to TRBJ2-1; no definite D call. Looked up from germline, CDR1 is SGHVS and CDR2 is FNYEAQ. Deletions cut 5 bases from V and 0 bases from J, with 8 bases between. The CDR3 runs 14 residues. The CDR3 protein is CASSPASSYNEQFF. Written as DNA, the CDR3 is TGTGCCAGCAGCCCCGCCAGCTCCTACAATGAGCAGTTCTTC. Using reference TRBV7-6 and TRBJ2-1 for the parts outside the CDR3, the full variable domain is GAGVSQSPRYKVTKRGQDVALRCDPISGHVSLYWYRQALGQGPEFLTYFNYEAQQDKSGLPNDRFSAERPEGSISTLTIQRTEQRDSAMYRCASSPASSYNEQFFGPGTRLTVL.

The chain has TRBV19 and TRBJ1-1; D ambiguous. CDR1 and CDR2 (germline): LNHDA, SQIVND (reference sequence). The CDR3 contains 16 residues. V was shortened by 3 bases and J by 6 bases, with 20 bases between the two germline ends. This chain's CDR3 is CASSIGWTPDWAEAFF. Written as DNA, the CDR3 is TGTGCCAGTAGTATCGGGTGGACTCCCGATTGGGCTGAAGCTTTCTTT.

This chain connects TRBV9 to TRBJ1-1; 8 bases are shared with TRBD1. The V segment lost 0 bases and the J segment 11 bases; nucleotides outside the gene matches: 3. This CDR3 has 12 residues. Germline-derived CDR1 and CDR2 are SGDLS and YYNGEE. DNA of the CDR3: TGTGCCAGCAGCGTAGACAGGGGGGAGGCTTTCTTT. This codes for CASSVDRGEAFF.

The chain has TRBV4-2 and TRBJ1-2; tentatively, D is TRBD1 (6 bases). CDR1 and CDR2 from the germline V gene are LGHNA and YNFKEQ. The V end lost 4 bases, the J end lost 8 bases, and 20 bases lay between the germline ends. The CDR3 is 15 amino acids. CDR3 in amino acids: CASSPDVGTGTGYTF. CDR3 coding DNA: TGTGCCAGCAGCCCCGACGTTGGGACCGGGACAGGCTACACCTTC.

This rearrangement joins TRBV5-5 to TRBJ1-2, with 11 bases that match TRBD1. The CDR3 runs 14 residues. Looked up from germline, CDR1 is SGHKS and CDR2 is YYEKEE (reference sequence). J gave up 4 bases and V 4 bases, and 3 bases lay outside the gene matches. This CDR3 reads CASSGDRGVYGYTF. CDR3 sequence (DNA): TGTGCCAGCAGCGGGGACAGGGGGGTCTATGGCTACACCTTC.